The 26 T cell receptor beta chains below all came from one sample that was sequenced in a study of shared clonotypes between healthy human individuals. Generated by immunoSEQ multiplex PCR, the TCRdb table keeps only in-frame clones and is missing some. The table includes about 190,000 clones, approximately 61% detected once. The sequencing input was memory CD4+ T cells sorted from blood. Sample subset: CD45RA-negative fraction. The source is a man aged 25 to 45 in good health.

On this clone: At the DNA level, this CDR3 is encoded by other sequences in the same sample as well. The V call is TRBV11-2, the J call TRBJ2-3; the D is unclear. V shed 0 bases and J shed 1 base, with 2 bases lying between them. The CDR3 covers 13 residues. CDR1 SGHAT and CDR2 FQNNGV come from the germline V gene. The CDR3 coding sequence is TGTGCCAGCAGCTTAGATGGCACAGATACGCAGTATTTT. Translation gives CASSLDGTDTQYF. The variable domain in full, completed from reference TRBV11-2 and TRBJ2-3, reads EAGVAQSPRYKIIEKRQSVAFWCNPISGHATLYWYQQILGQGPKLLIQFQNNGVVDDSQLPKDRFSAERLKGVDSTLKIQPAKLEDSAVYLCASSLDGTDTQYFGPGTRLTVL.

A single count supports this clone. The chain has TRBV5-4 and TRBJ2-2; no clear D. Trimming shortened V by 1 base and J by 5 bases, and 6 bases separated the two germline ends. The germline gives CDR1 SGHNT, CDR2 YYREEE (reference sequence). CDR3 length equals 13 residues. The CDR3 region is CASSLYVTGELFF. CDR3 in DNA: TGTGCCAGCAGCTTGTATGTGACCGGGGAGCTGTTTTTT.

The V and J genes are TRBV19 and TRBJ2-2; tentatively, D is TRBD1 or TRBD2 (5 bases each). V shed 5 bases and J shed 0 bases, with 16 bases lying between them. The CDR3 totals 17 residues. Germline V gene sequence: CDR1 LNHDA, CDR2 SQIVND (reference sequence). The CDR3: CASSSYPGRPNTGELFF. The CDR3 DNA sequence: TGTGCCAGTAGTTCCTATCCGGGACGGCCGAACACCGGGGAGCTGTTTTTT.

The J gene is TRBJ1-1, the V gene TRBV19; D remains unclear. The CDR3 covers 16 residues. CDR1 and CDR2 (germline): LNHDA, SQIVND (reference sequence). Between the trimmed V and J ends, which lost 8 bases and 0 bases, there was a span of 19 bases. The CDR3 DNA reads as TGTGCCAGTTCCAGTAGGTCCAGGAGCATGAACACTGAAGCTTTCTTT. Amino acids: CASSSRSRSMNTEAFF.

The sample holds one count of this clone. This rearrangement joins TRBV15 to TRBJ2-3; 10 bases are shared with TRBD2. V was clipped by 5 bases and J by 2 bases; unmatched bases: 4. The germline gives CDR1 LNHNV, CDR2 YYDKDF (reference sequence). The CDR3 extends over 15 amino acids. CDR3 in DNA: TGTGCCACCAGCGGACTAGCGGAAACCACAGATACGCAGTATTTT. Residues: CATSGLAETTDTQYF.

This clone was picked up a small number of times. The rearrangement joins TRBV6-6 to TRBJ1-5; no definite D call. The CDR3 is 13 residues long. Looked up from germline, CDR1 is MNHNY and CDR2 is SVGAGI (reference sequence). V was cut by 6 bases and J by 5 bases, with 11 bases left in between. The CDR3 reads CASRVIADQPQHF. Written as DNA, the CDR3 is TGTGCCAGCAGGGTGATCGCTGATCAGCCCCAGCATTTT.

This sequence joins TRBV7-2 and TRBJ2-3; no reliable D call. The CDR3 covers 16 residues. CDR1 and CDR2 from the germline V gene are SGHTA and FQGNSA. V lost 5 bases to trimming and J lost 0 bases, with 15 bases between them. CDR3 sequence reads: CASSLQSTISTDTQYF. DNA of the CDR3: TGTGCCAGCAGCCTGCAATCGACAATTAGCACAGATACGCAGTATTTT.

This clone was detected a few times. The V and J genes are TRBV29-1 and TRBJ1-1; the D is unclear. The CDR3 totals 13 residues. V lost 3 bases and J 1 base, leaving 9 bases between the germline ends. Germline loops: CDR1 SQVTM, CDR2 ANQGSEA. CDR3 sequence: CSVEEQSNTEAFF. As DNA, the CDR3 is TGCAGCGTTGAGGAACAGTCGAACACTGAAGCTTTCTTT. The variable domain in full, with the rest retrieved from reference TRBV29-1 and TRBJ1-1, is SAVISQKPSRDICQRGTSLTIQCQVDSQVTMMFWYRQQPGQSLTLIATANQGSEATYESGFVIDKFPISRPNLTFSTLTVSNMSPEDSSIYLCSVEEQSNTEAFFGQGTRLTVV.

This clone was observed at least ten times. This chain joins TRBV30 and TRBJ2-1, with TRBD1 matching over 7 bases. CDR3 size: 13 residues. CDR1 and CDR2 from the germline V gene are GTSNPN and SVGIG (reference sequence). Trimming cost V 5 bases and J 5 bases; bases outside gene matches: 6. CDR3 in DNA: TGTGCCTGGGGCACAGGGGCCGACAATGAGCAGTTCTTC. Translating gives CAWGTGADNEQFF.

The chain recombines TRBV2 with TRBJ2-4; no reliable D call. The CDR3 runs 11 residues. V lost 7 bases and J 7 bases, leaving 8 bases between the germline ends. Germline loops: CDR1 SNHLY, CDR2 FYNNEI. The CDR3 sequence: CASKEWNIQYF. CDR3 nucleotide sequence: TGTGCCAGCAAAGAGTGGAACATTCAGTACTTC.

This chain joins TRBV6-5 and TRBJ2-1, with 7 bases fitting TRBD1. CDR1 and CDR2 (germline): MNHEY, SVGAGI. Germline trimming cut 6 bases from V and 4 bases from J; bases unmatched to any gene: 9. The CDR3 consists of 15 residues. The CDR3 region is CASRMTGNSYNEQFF. The CDR3 region has the DNA TGTGCCAGCAGGATGACAGGGAACTCTTACAATGAGCAGTTCTTC.

This chain links TRBV7-4 with TRBJ1-1; D is unresolved. The germline gives CDR1 SGHVT, CDR2 SQSDAQ. The CDR3 length is 13 residues. The ends were cut back, 2 bases at V and 7 bases at J, with 11 bases in the middle. DNA for the CDR3: TGTGCCAGCAGCTTACCGACGGAGGGTGAAGCTTTCTTT. Its protein is CASSLPTEGEAFF.

The rearrangement uses TRBV11-2 and TRBJ2-7; TRBD2 is a possible D gene (6 bases). The germline V and J ends were trimmed by 0 bases and 6 bases, with 18 bases remaining between them. Germline V gene sequence: CDR1 SGHAT, CDR2 FQNNGV. CDR3 length equals 16 residues. The CDR3 is CASSLDLGGLSPEQYF. The CDR3 nucleotides are TGTGCCAGCAGCTTAGATCTGGGAGGCCTCAGTCCCGAGCAGTACTTC.

The V call is TRBV14, the J call TRBJ2-7; D is undetermined. Per the germline V gene, CDR1 is SGHDN and CDR2 is FVKESK. The CDR3 consists of 11 residues. The V end was cut by 2 bases, the J end by 4 bases, with 3 bases between. This CDR3 is CASSQKYEQYF. The CDR3 bases are TGTGCCAGCAGCCAAAAATACGAGCAGTACTTC.

The V call is TRBV11-2, the J call TRBJ2-7; D not resolved. Trimming stripped 2 bases from V and 4 bases from J, with 6 bases between. There are 12 residues in the CDR3. CDR1 and CDR2 (germline): SGHAT, FQNNGV. The CDR3 protein is CASSLSAYEQYF. CDR3 in DNA: TGTGCCAGCAGCTTAAGCGCGTACGAGCAGTACTTC.

DNA for the CDR3: TGCAGCGTTGGGGTCGGGGTCAAAAACATTCAGTACTTC. It specifies CSVGVGVKNIQYF. This rearrangement joins TRBV29-1 to TRBJ2-4, with D possibly being TRBD2 (5 bases). CDR1 SQVTM and CDR2 ANQGSEA come from the germline V gene. Trimming took 4 bases from V and 3 from J, leaving 10 bases between them. The CDR3 is 13 residues long.

V and J are TRBV11-2 and TRBJ1-4; D might be TRBD1 (5 bases). The CDR3 extends over 16 amino acids. The germline V gene has CDR1 SGHAT and CDR2 FQNNGV. V was trimmed by 1 base and J by 7 bases, leaving 16 bases between them. The CDR3 DNA reads TGTGCCAGCAGCTTAGTGCGGGGGGAGTTACGTGAAAAACTGTTTTTT. Translation: CASSLVRGELREKLFF.

This clone was counted only a few times. The V call is TRBV10-3, the J call TRBJ1-5, with D perhaps matching TRBD1 (6 bases). Trimming removed 7 bases at V and 6 bases at J, with 13 bases between. The CDR3 length is 13 residues. The germline gives CDR1 ENHRY, CDR2 SYGVKD. The DNA for the CDR3 is TGTGCCATCACCGGGGGGCTCGGTCAGCCCCAGCATTTT. Translation: CAITGGLGQPQHF.

This clone was found a few times. The CDR3 region has the DNA TGTGCCAGCAGTTCGCCAGCCCACTCGGGCGAGCAGTACTTC. Protein sequence: CASSSPAHSGEQYF. V gene TRBV28 combines with J gene TRBJ2-7; D remains ambiguous. The V gene's germline CDR1 is MDHEN and CDR2 SYDVKM. This CDR3 spans 14 amino acids. V gave up 4 bases and J gave up 6 bases, with 16 bases separating them.

This chain joins TRBV7-6 and TRBJ2-4, with 8 bases lining up with TRBD1. Germline V CDR1 and CDR2: SGHVS, FNYEAQ. This CDR3 comprises 14 residues. The ends lost 5 bases at V and 3 bases at J; junction bases unmatched: 3. The CDR3 bases are TGTGCCAGCAGCCCCACAGGGGGCAAAAACATTCAGTACTTC. This sequence encodes CASSPTGGKNIQYF.

The V and J genes are TRBV5-4 and TRBJ2-7; TRBD1 aligns across 7 bases. Germline CDR1 and CDR2: SGHNT and YYREEE (reference sequence). V shed 0 bases and J 13 bases; nucleotides not matched to a gene: 10. CDR3 size: 13 residues. The CDR3 is CASSLGRTGVPYF. DNA of the CDR3: TGTGCCAGCAGCTTGGGAAGAACAGGGGTCCCCTACTTC.

The V call is TRBV7-9, the J call TRBJ2-5; 8 bases are shared with TRBD2. Germline lookup yields CDR1 SEHNR and CDR2 FQNEAQ (reference sequence). The CDR3 consists of 14 residues. The V gene end was trimmed by 2 bases and the J gene end by 4 bases; junction bases not matched to a gene: 3. DNA of the CDR3: TGTGCCAGCAGCTTATCAGCGGGAGTAGAGACCCAGTACTTC. Encoded protein: CASSLSAGVETQYF.

The chain links TRBV7-2 to TRBJ2-1; the match to TRBD2 covers 7 bases. The CDR3 extends over 15 amino acids. V trimming: 2 bases; J trimming: 1 base; junction bases outside the gene matches: 2. Germline CDR1 and CDR2: SGHTA and FQGNSA. In DNA form, the CDR3 reads TGTGCCAGCAGCTTAAACGGGAGGTCCTACAATGAGCAGTTCTTC. This gives the protein CASSLNGRSYNEQFF. Supplemented by reference TRBV7-2 and TRBJ2-1, the full variable domain reads GAGVSQSPSNKVTEKGKDVELRCDPISGHTALYWYRQSLGQGLEFLIYFQGNSAPDKSGLPSDRFSAERTGGSVSTLTIQRTQQEDSAVYLCASSLNGRSYNEQFFGPGTRLTVL.

The V and J genes are TRBV27 and TRBJ2-1, with 9 positions matching TRBD1. CDR1 and CDR2 from the germline V gene are MNHEY and SMNVEV (reference sequence). Trimming cost V 2 bases and J 2 bases; bases outside gene matches: 16. The CDR3 length is 20 residues. The CDR3 bases are TGTGCCAGCAGTTTAAGATTCGGTGGTCGGGGACAGGGAACCTACAATGAGCAGTTCTTC. It yields the protein CASSLRFGGRGQGTYNEQFF.

The chain uses TRBV11-1 and TRBJ2-3; D possibly uses TRBD1 or TRBD2 (5 bases each). The CDR3 has 14 residues. Germline CDR1 and CDR2: SGHAT and FQDESV (reference sequence). V gave up 5 bases and J gave up 6 bases, with 15 bases separating them. In DNA, the CDR3 is TGTGCCAGCAGCCCCGAACAGAGGGGCGATACGCAGTATTTT. Translated, it gives CASSPEQRGDTQYF. The whole variable domain, remainder taken from reference TRBV11-1 and TRBJ2-3, is EAEVAQSPRYKITEKSQAVAFWCDPISGHATLYWYRQILGQGPELLVQFQDESVVDDSQLPKDRFSAERLKGVDSTLKIQPAELGDSAMYLCASSPEQRGDTQYFGPGTRLTVL.

This chain links TRBV7-2 with TRBJ1-2, with D possibly being TRBD1 (6 bases). Trimming took off 2 bases at V and 8 bases at J, with 12 bases between the two ends. CDR3 length: 13 amino acids. Germline CDR1 and CDR2: SGHTA and FQGNSA. The CDR3 sequence: CASSLRGGRGYTF. CDR3 nucleotide sequence: TGTGCCAGCAGCTTACGAGGGGGGAGAGGCTACACCTTC.